One and the same sample provided the 3 T cell receptor beta chains below, sequenced in a study of blood T cell repertoires in COVID-19. Clones were read by immunoSEQ multiplex PCR, and TCRdb kept only the in-frame ones, dropping some. Of 100,000 or so clones listed, approximately 91% were seen once; the top ten hold 17%. Sequencing used peripheral blood. The receptors were sampled from a man in his fifties with acute or convalescent COVID-19.

This chain links TRBV9 with TRBJ1-4, with 10 bases matching TRBD1. The V gene's germline CDR1 is SGDLS and CDR2 YYNGEE. CDR3 length: 15 residues. The V gene end was trimmed by 2 bases and the J gene end by 3 bases; junction bases not matched to a gene: 1. CDR3 loop: CASSVGQGSNEKLFF. The CDR3 bases are TGTGCCAGCAGCGTGGGACAGGGGTCTAATGAAAAACTGTTTTTT.

J is TRBJ1-4 and V is TRBV19; 7 nucleotides line up with TRBD1. V gave up 5 bases and J gave up 7 bases; unmatched junction bases: 7. Germline assignment: CDR1 LNHDA and CDR2 SQIVND (reference sequence). This CDR3 contains 14 residues. The CDR3 spells CASSPGTEAEKLFF. CDR3 coding DNA: TGTGCCAGTAGTCCCGGGACAGAGGCTGAAAAACTGTTTTTT.

The chain joins TRBV5-5 to TRBJ1-4; 8 nucleotides match TRBD1. The V segment lost 8 bases and the J segment 2 bases; nucleotides outside the gene matches: 2. The germline V gene has CDR1 SGHKS and CDR2 YYEKEE (reference sequence). The CDR3 consists of 13 residues. The CDR3 DNA is TGTGCCAGTAGACAGGGGACTAATGAAAAACTGTTTTTT. Translating it yields CASRQGTNEKLFF.